Given below is one T cell receptor (beta chain) in context. Its antigen remains unidentified. Per-nucleotide qualities are absent, and no much larger clonotype sits a single base away. The collaborating institutions used their own protocols to collect whole blood in K2EDTA tubes. For TCRbeta analysis, collaborators shipped samples as frozen whole blood, isolated PBMCs, or DNA extracted from either of those sample types. This specimen belongs to a study of blood T cell repertoires in COVID-19 (dated by TCRdb to the early 2020s). Background on the whole study: The collaborator samples originated in the United States, Italy and Spain and spanned the acute and convalescent phases of COVID-19. The dataset comprised deeply sampled blood TCRbeta repertoires from subjects exposed to, actively infected with, or recovered from COVID-19. Where available, HLA class I and class II types were taken from metadata supplied by the sample provider and were not determined by assay-based typing. The repertoires were released in a freely available public database intended as a resource for research on the immune response to SARS-CoV-2. The material from the prospective study consisted of cDNA or gDNA derived from T cells, B-cell-depleted T cells, or PBMCs. The samples were drawn from two sources: the first 160 participants of the ongoing ImmuneRACE study, and 1,200 or so subjects contributed by 6 global collaborators. A de-identified subject ID, COVID-19 status, age in years and sex were almost always included in the sample metadata. Summary of the overall study and its limitations: How much clinical and demographic metadata was included differed by source and by participant, and the metadata was provided uncurated.

TCRbeta CDR3 regions were amplified from genomic DNA using the immunoSEQ Assay, a bias-controlled multiplex PCR. The authors' pipeline ran thus. The number of nucleated cells in each sample was estimated by amplification of reference gene primers within the assay. Sequence reads were collapsed and filtered to measure the absolute abundance of every unique TCRbeta CDR3 rearrangement. For each sample, productive Simpson clonality was calculated by taking the square root of Simpson's diversity index across productive rearrangements. TCRdb provides this immuneACCESS table in a form limited to in-frame rearrangements. Some clones are lacking; in checked studies, under half of them reflect an unresolved V gene, and why the rest are absent is not known. The V and J calls and clone size come from that table; D and trimming were worked out from the DNA. The sample contains about 140,000 clones, roughly four fifths of them found a single time. 3.5% to 5.5% of the sample rests with the top ten.

The V end loses 0 bases and the J end loses 11 bases, and a stretch of 11 bases separates them. Spanning cysteine to phenylalanine, the CDR3 consists of 12 amino acids. Just CDR3 DNA is preserved here, 36 bases in frame from base 1. Recombination connected TRBV12-3 or TRBV12-4 to TRBJ2-7; a tentative D call is TRBD1 (6 bases match). This TCR was recovered from a woman older than 75 with active or convalescent COVID-19. The sequenced sample was peripheral blood. The nucleotide sequence reads TGTGCCAGCAGTTTAGCGGGACAAACTGAGTACTTC. Translated, this gives CASSLAGQTEYF.